This T cell receptor beta chain was obtained from a study of cytomegalovirus exposure and HLA in healthy donors. About the research overall: Genotyping of 430 or so donors showed that over 65% belonged to the Caucasian-associated ancestry cluster.

The CDR3 contains 16 residues. Deletions cut 0 bases from V and 3 bases from J, with 15 bases between. Germline V gene data show CDR1 as SGHDT and CDR2 as YYEEEE. It was with 60 Vbeta and 13 Jbeta primers that the PCR ran. Sequencing was performed with immunoSEQ multiplex PCR; in TCRdb, only in-frame clones are kept and a portion is missing. The sample comprises 150,000 to 200,000 clones, 68% of which are singletons, and more than 9% rests with the top ten. The clonotype comes from a man aged 25 to 40 in good health and CMV-seropositive. Source material: PBMCs. The gene calls are TRBV5-6 and TRBJ1-1; D gene unclear. The CDR3 nucleotides read TGTGCCAGCAGCTTGGCGGCAGTCGGAGGGTACACTGAAGCTTTCTTT. Translating it yields CASSLAAVGGYTEAFF.